The sequence of this T cell receptor (beta chain) was determined in a study of PD-1 blockade in classical Hodgkin lymphoma. Time point in this sample: cycle 4 day 1 (C4D1), after more than five weeks of nivolumab. All trial patients relapsed after autologous stem cell transplantation. For this clone: Its specificity is not known.

Clones were sequenced by immunoSEQ multiplex PCR, and TCRdb holds only the in-frame ones, with some missing. The sample holds about 38,000 clones, over 70% seen once. Study-level findings and limits: Repertoire differences have undefined causes, possibly disease activity or prior therapy. Reports described newly diagnosed patients as having lower baseline TCR diversity than healthy donors. Patients with a complete response exhibited baseline diversity comparable to newly diagnosed patients. By C4D1, diversity of CD4+ TCRs had risen significantly, whereas that of CD8+ TCRs had not.

There are 17 residues in the CDR3. In germline, CDR1 is LGHNA, CDR2 YSLEER. J gave up 0 bases and V 5 bases, and 6 bases lay outside the gene matches. Sequenced material: peripheral blood mononuclear cells (PBMCs), taken before the fourth cycle of nivolumab. This receptor was obtained from a human donor with classical Hodgkin lymphoma. The chain recombines TRBV4-3 with TRBJ2-2, with 10 bases lining up with TRBD2. The CDR3 DNA follows: TGCGCCAGCAGCACGCGACTAGCGGGCACGAACACCGGGGAGCTGTTTTTT. Translated: CASSTRLAGTNTGELFF.